A selection of T cell receptor beta chains follows, all from one sample in a study of T cells in Graves' hyperthyroidism and ophthalmopathy. Each CDR3 protein is one row after TCRdb ran MiXCR on the multiplex PCR reads. The table records 500,000 to 650,000 distinct CDR3 sequences, 14% of them present only once. The specimen sequenced was blood. The source is a woman aged 45-60 years with Graves' ophthalmopathy. The conserved cysteine and the conserved F or W are not part of the CDR3 here. The order of the fields is clone size, J gene, V gene, CDR3 protein. Expanded clones get a size class; other rows say once, few or many, or leave the size out.

few | TRBJ2-7 | TRBV3-1 | ASSQPYRAEQY
few | TRBJ1-6 | TRBV5-6 | ASSLGGYYNSPLH
few | TRBJ2-2 | TRBV7-7 | ASSSSGSDTGELF
few | TRBJ1-5 | TRBV28 | ASSTFGTGTYSNQPQH
many | TRBJ1-1 | TRBV6-1 | ASSLTLGGNTEAF
NA | TRBJ2-1 | TRBV10-3 | AISELRGVNNEQF
NA | TRBJ2-7 | TRBV6-1 | ASSTAATSGSLYEQY
few | TRBJ1-1 | TRBV29-1 | SAYGEDRVEAF
many | TRBJ2-3 | TRBV7-2 | ASSLALRPDTQY
many | TRBJ2-7 | TRBV28 | ASEGSYEQY
many | TRBJ2-3 | TRBV3-1 | ASSQRTPSTDTQY
many | TRBJ2-2 | TRBV28 | ASSLGTGRYRELF
NA | TRBJ2-7 | TRBV3-1 | ASSRDPRNYEQY
few | TRBJ2-6 | TRBV24-1 | ATSDPGQGPSGANVLT
many | TRBJ2-1 | TRBV5-1 | ASSLVVGLADNSYNEQF
NA | TRBJ1-1 | TRBV20-1 | SAQTGNPLKQAF
NA | TRBJ2-1 | TRBV14 | ASSQDLSGRFTGEQF
many | TRBJ2-7 | TRBV7-8 | ASSLARTSAYEQY
many | TRBJ2-7 | TRBV28 | ASSWASGRAGAYEQY
many | TRBJ1-1 | TRBV6-1 | ASSISQGNTEAF
many | TRBJ2-5 | TRBV18 | ASSKTGGETQY
many | TRBJ2-1 | TRBV9 | ASSEYGREGPYNEQF
few | TRBJ2-1 | TRBV4-1 | ASSQGTGMDEQF
many | TRBJ2-6 | TRBV6-2/TRBV6-3 | ASSWAASGANVLT
NA | TRBJ2-6 | TRBV29-1 | SVEVTLGANVLT
few | TRBJ2-2 | TRBV12-5 | ASGLGTGNTGELF
few | TRBJ2-1 | TRBV19 | ASSIPSRGSIDEQF
few | TRBJ2-2 | TRBV30 | AWRRGGPGELF
many | TRBJ2-3 | TRBV2 | ASSPRGYKGVDTQY
NA | TRBJ2-1 | TRBV4-3 | ASSHVPTSGNEQF
many | TRBJ2-7 | TRBV18 | ASSPPGSLRGIEQY
many | TRBJ1-1 | TRBV4-3 | ASSQVRQVFTEAF
many | TRBJ2-7 | TRBV28 | ATGRANEQY
many | TRBJ2-7 | TRBV28 | ASWSPRAGGYEQY
many | TRBJ1-2 | TRBV20-1 | SARDRDRGMGYT
few | TRBJ2-2 | TRBV7-3 | ASSIQGTNTGELF
many | TRBJ2-1 | TRBV6-1 | ASSLNTGLAGVNEQF
many | TRBJ1-1 | TRBV7-9 | ASSITGSGNTEAF
many | TRBJ2-1 | TRBV5-1 | ASNSMFNNEQF
many | TRBJ1-2 | TRBV2 | ASREDTNYGYT
many | TRBJ2-7 | TRBV28 | ASSPPGRYEQY
NA | TRBJ1-2 | TRBV25-1 | ASSSIVPGYGYT
many | TRBJ2-7 | TRBV9 | ASSVLSTAYEQY
many | TRBJ1-4 | TRBV30 | AWRFAGANEKLF
few | TRBJ2-7 | TRBV4-2 | ASSQDEGLAGGTSDEQY
NA | TRBJ1-1 | TRBV5-4 | ASSFWGFATEAF
NA | TRBJ1-2 | TRBV25-1 | ASNNGWGNYGYT
NA | TRBJ2-7 | TRBV14 | ASSHGQGAFYEQY
NA | TRBJ2-7 | TRBV7-9 | ASRSVREGLEQY
NA | TRBJ2-7 | TRBV24-1 | ATSDRYEQY
few | TRBJ1-2 | TRBV24-1 | ATSDLYTWLNYGYT
few | TRBJ2-1 | TRBV7-9 | ASSLGGGGFGNEQF
few | TRBJ1-6 | TRBV19 | ASDDRGNSPLH
few | TRBJ2-7 | TRBV28 | ASRPMGILYEQY
few | TRBJ2-5 | TRBV6-5 | ASIIRLRETQY
NA | TRBJ2-7 | TRBV29-1 | SVFSGTTSYEQY
NA | TRBJ2-2 | TRBV7-9 | ASSRWTSGRTNTGELF